This T cell receptor (beta chain) was documented in a study of T cell repertoires and HLA-DP antigens. Background on the study: Sorted CD137+CD4+ samples averaged 218.4 ng DNA; pre-culture CD4+ samples, approximately 1,200 ng. Study-wide points: Against one allele, clones undetected before culture averaged 36.3%; against the other, roughly 50%.

Assay used: immunoSEQ multiplex PCR; TCRdb lists only in-frame clones, some missing. The sample has fewer than 95,000 clones, approximately 86% seen once; the top ten hold 1.7%. Comments on this clone: What it binds is unknown.

The ends were cut back, 4 bases at V and 0 bases at J, with 10 bases in the middle. The germline V gene encodes CDR1 SGHNT and CDR2 YYREEE (reference sequence). The CDR3 loop spans 14 amino acids. This receptor was obtained from a man aged 45-65 years in good health and CMV-seronegative. The chain recombines TRBV5-4 with TRBJ2-5; D uncertain. Sequencing was performed on CD4+ T cells from PBMCs. The CDR3 loop reads CASSQDQNQETQYF. CDR3 DNA sequence: TGTGCCAGCAGCCAGGACCAGAACCAAGAGACCCAGTACTTC.